This T cell receptor beta chain came from a study of shared clonotypes between healthy human individuals. CD45RO-negative, CCR7-selected cells formed the naive CD8 fraction, which excluded terminally differentiated effector memory CD45RA+ cells. In the case of this clone: Its matching antigen is unknown.

The ends were cut back, 5 bases at V and 8 bases at J, with 18 bases in the middle. CDR3 length equals 15 residues. Germline V lookup: CDR1 MDHEN, CDR2 SYDVKM. Profiling relied on immunoSEQ multiplex PCR, and the TCRdb table lists in-frame clones only, not all of them. The sample includes approximately 1.9 million clones, 85% to 95% seen only once; the top ten take 1.5% to 2%. Study-level points and caveats: Generation probabilities were higher for clonotypes shared across all four sorted-subset donors than for unshared ones.

The chain couples TRBV28 to TRBJ1-4; tentative D call: TRBD1 (5 bases). The sample taken for sequencing was naive CD8+ T cells from PBMCs. This clonotype was obtained from a man between 18 and 29 years old in good health. Some clones in this sample may be carry-over from other donors' samples. DNA for the CDR3: TGTGCCAGCAGTCCAACGCAGGGAAGGGACGAAAAACTGTTTTTT. Residues: CASSPTQGRDEKLFF.